What follows are 14 T cell receptor beta chains derived from one specimen sequenced in a study of shared clonotypes between healthy human individuals. TCRdb's copy holds only in-frame clones and misses some; the assay was immunoSEQ multiplex PCR. The top ten clones hold roughly 1.4% of a sample with roughly 1,100,000 clones, about 80% of them seen once. The sample comprised memory CD4+ T cells sorted from blood. The subset: CD45RA-negative fraction. These receptors were collected from a man younger than 35 in good health.

This rearrangement joins TRBV2 to TRBJ2-1; possibly TRBD1 for D (5 bases). The CDR3 loop spans 13 amino acids. In germline, CDR1 is SNHLY, CDR2 FYNNEI. Deletions cut 5 bases from V and 2 bases from J, with 7 bases between. The CDR3 protein is CASSRQPYNEQFF. The CDR3 DNA sequence: TGTGCCAGCAGTAGACAGCCCTACAATGAGCAGTTCTTC.

Note on this clone: This is likely an artifact of a read error, given a far larger clone one base away. The genes are TRBV28 and TRBJ2-3; 8 bases agree with TRBD2. This CDR3 contains 17 residues. From germline, CDR1 is MDHEN and CDR2 SYDVKM. The CDR3 here is CASSTPFGLAGTNTQYF. CDR3 DNA sequence: TGTGCCAGCAGTACCCCATTTGGGCTAGCGGGCACAAATACGCAGTATTTT.

The genes are TRBV5-1 and TRBJ2-1; 11 positions match TRBD2. The CDR3 is 15 amino acids. With V trimmed by 3 bases and J by 9 bases, 8 bases remained unmatched. Germline CDR1 is SGHRS and CDR2 is YFSETQ. In nucleotides, the CDR3 is TGCGCCAGCAGCTCTGGGACTAGCGGTTTTGGTGAGCAGTTCTTC. It yields the protein CASSSGTSGFGEQFF.

This clone was found once. The rearrangement links TRBV11-1 to TRBJ2-3, with a weak D call TRBD2 (5 bases). Germline V lookup: CDR1 SGHAT, CDR2 FQDESV (reference sequence). V dropped 3 bases and J dropped 6 bases, with 19 bases sitting between them. The CDR3 sequence is 16 residues long. This CDR3 is CASSFRGSLKPDTQYF. As DNA, the CDR3 is TGTGCCAGCAGCTTTAGAGGGAGCCTTAAACCGGATACGCAGTATTTT.

V is TRBV7-9 and J is TRBJ2-2; 9 bases match TRBD2. V shed 2 bases, J shed 4 bases, and the junction held 8 bases outside the gene matches. From germline, CDR1 is SEHNR and CDR2 FQNEAQ (reference sequence). This CDR3 region has 17 residues. CDR3 region: CASSLLGGRASTGELFF. The CDR3 DNA is TGTGCCAGCAGCTTACTCGGCGGGAGGGCCAGCACCGGGGAGCTGTTTTTT.

J is TRBJ2-2 and V is TRBV30; no clear D. Looked up from germline, CDR1 is GTSNPN and CDR2 is SVGIG (reference sequence). Trimming left V 0 bases short and J 1 base short, with 6 bases between. This CDR3 comprises 14 residues. The CDR3 DNA sequence: TGTGCCTGGAGTGTACGCTTGAACACCGGGGAGCTGTTTTTT. Protein: CAWSVRLNTGELFF.

This rearrangement joins TRBV5-4 to TRBJ2-7, with 7 bases lining up with TRBD1. The CDR3 has 14 amino acids. Germline V gives CDR1 SGHNT, CDR2 YYREEE (reference sequence). V gave up 4 bases and J gave up 0 bases; unmatched junction bases: 4. Written as DNA, the CDR3 is TGTGCCAGCAGCCCACAGGGGTACTCCTACGAGCAGTACTTC. As protein: CASSPQGYSYEQYF.

The rearrangement joins TRBV28 to TRBJ2-2; possibly TRBD1 for D (6 bases). The V and J ends lost 7 bases and 4 bases respectively, with 13 bases between them. This CDR3 spans 14 amino acids. The germline V gene encodes CDR1 MDHEN and CDR2 SYDVKM. The CDR3 DNA is TGTGCCAGCACCAAGAGGGGGTTCACCGGGGAGCTGTTTTTT. Its protein product is CASTKRGFTGELFF.

The rearrangement links TRBV6-6 to TRBJ2-5, with D maybe TRBD1 (5 bases). Trimming removed 6 bases at V and 5 bases at J, with 13 bases between. The CDR3 extends over 13 amino acids. CDR1 MNHNY and CDR2 SVGAGI come from the germline V gene (reference sequence). The CDR3 DNA follows: TGTGCCAGCAGCATAGGGGTTTGGGAGACCCAGTACTTC. Amino acids: CASSIGVWETQYF.

This clone was observed a few times. The V call is TRBV10-2, the J call TRBJ1-1, with no clear D. V was clipped by 7 bases and J by 1 base, with 7 bases between them. Germline lookup yields CDR1 WSHSY and CDR2 SAAADI. The CDR3 has 12 amino acids. This CDR3 is CASIDGNTEAFF. As DNA, the CDR3 is TGCGCCAGCATAGACGGGAACACTGAAGCTTTCTTT.

The chain couples TRBV5-5 to TRBJ1-5; 11 nucleotides match TRBD1. The CDR3 is 18 residues long. Germline V gene lookup returns CDR1 SGHKS and CDR2 YYEKEE (reference sequence). Trimming at V came to 0 bases and at J to 0 bases, leaving 5 bases not matched to a gene. CDR3: CASSLAGTGGNSNQPQHF. CDR3 bases: TGTGCCAGCAGCTTGGCCGGGACAGGGGGAAATAGCAATCAGCCCCAGCATTTT.

The genes are TRBV30 and TRBJ2-3; D may be TRBD2 (5 bases). The germline CDR1 and CDR2 sequences are GTSNPN and SVGIG (reference sequence). The CDR3 is 14 amino acids. Trimming stripped 0 bases from V and 4 bases from J, with 11 bases between. The CDR3 here is CAWSVPGSADTQYF. CDR3 sequence (DNA): TGTGCCTGGAGTGTTCCGGGGTCCGCAGATACGCAGTATTTT.

A single count supports this clone. J is TRBJ2-3 and V is TRBV5-6; D is possibly TRBD2 (5 bases). This CDR3 is 16 amino acids long. Germline CDR1 reads SGHDT; CDR2 reads YYEEEE. Trimming pared 1 base from V and 0 bases from J, leaving 12 bases between. CDR3 nucleotide sequence: TGTGCCAGCAGCTTGAATGGAGGAGCTAGCACAGATACGCAGTATTTT. Amino acids: CASSLNGGASTDTQYF.

This clone came up once. The chain couples TRBV10-3 to TRBJ2-7, with 11 nucleotides matching TRBD2. The CDR3 is 16 amino acids. The germline gives CDR1 ENHRY, CDR2 SYGVKD. The V gene end was trimmed by 0 bases and the J gene end by 3 bases; junction bases not matched to a gene: 4. The CDR3 sequence is CAISESLAGGFYEQYF. CDR3 DNA sequence: TGTGCCATCAGTGAGTCCCTAGCGGGGGGCTTCTACGAGCAGTACTTC.